This TCR beta chain stems from a study of breast tumors, draining lymph nodes, adjacent tissues. One entry per CDR3 protein, called by TCRdb with MiXCR from the multiplex PCR reads. Among 100,000 or so distinct CDR3 sequences listed, 21% were seen once. The length of the CDR3 is 11 residues. Between the trimmed V and J ends, which lost 5 bases and 10 bases, there was a span of 9 bases. Axillary draining lymph nodes of breast cancer patients supplied the node samples. In its sample, this clonotype was seen many times. Sample: axillary lymph node tissue. This TCR was recovered from a female donor with breast cancer. Some clones in this sample may be carry-over from other donors' samples. The rearrangement joins TRBV12-3 or TRBV12-4 to TRBJ2-1; D ambiguous. The CDR3 nucleotides are TGTGCCAGCAGTCCAGCCCGGGAGCAGTTCTTC. Residues: CASSPAREQFF.